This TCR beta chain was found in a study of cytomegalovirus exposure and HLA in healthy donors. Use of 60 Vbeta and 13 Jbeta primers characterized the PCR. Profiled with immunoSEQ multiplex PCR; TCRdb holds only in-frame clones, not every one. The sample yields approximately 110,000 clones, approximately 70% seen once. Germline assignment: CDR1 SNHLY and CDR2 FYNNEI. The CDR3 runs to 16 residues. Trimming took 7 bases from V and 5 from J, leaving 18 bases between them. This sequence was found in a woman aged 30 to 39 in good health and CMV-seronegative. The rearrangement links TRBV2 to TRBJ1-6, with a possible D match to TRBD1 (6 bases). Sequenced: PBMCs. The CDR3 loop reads CASNFAGGGNNSPLHF. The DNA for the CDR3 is TGTGCCAGCAACTTTGCGGGGGGCGGCAATAATTCACCCCTCCACTTT.